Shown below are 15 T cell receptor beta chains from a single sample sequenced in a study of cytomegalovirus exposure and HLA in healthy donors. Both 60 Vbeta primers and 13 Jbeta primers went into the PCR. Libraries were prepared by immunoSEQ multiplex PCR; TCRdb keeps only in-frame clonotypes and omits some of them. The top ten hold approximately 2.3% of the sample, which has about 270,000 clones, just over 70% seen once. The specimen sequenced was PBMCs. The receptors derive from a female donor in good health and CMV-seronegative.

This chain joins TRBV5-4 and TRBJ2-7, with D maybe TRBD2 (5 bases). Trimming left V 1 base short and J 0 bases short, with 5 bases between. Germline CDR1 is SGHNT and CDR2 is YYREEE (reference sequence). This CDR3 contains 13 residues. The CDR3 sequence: CASSLRGSYEQYF. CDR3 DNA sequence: TGTGCCAGCAGCTTGCGGGGCTCCTACGAGCAGTACTTC.

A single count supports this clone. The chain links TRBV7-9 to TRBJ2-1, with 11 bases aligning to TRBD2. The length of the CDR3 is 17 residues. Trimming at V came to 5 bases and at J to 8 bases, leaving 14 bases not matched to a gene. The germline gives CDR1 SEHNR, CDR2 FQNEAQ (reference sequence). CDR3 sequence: CASSNGTSGPRVHEQFF. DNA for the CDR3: TGTGCCAGCAGCAACGGGACTAGCGGCCCGAGGGTCCATGAGCAGTTCTTC.

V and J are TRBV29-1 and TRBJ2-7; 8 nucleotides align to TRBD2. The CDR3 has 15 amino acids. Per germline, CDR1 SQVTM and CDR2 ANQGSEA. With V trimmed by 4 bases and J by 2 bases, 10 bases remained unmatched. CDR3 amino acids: CSVVDGRGAAYEQYF. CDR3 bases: TGCAGCGTTGTAGACGGGAGGGGGGCTGCCTACGAGCAGTACTTC.

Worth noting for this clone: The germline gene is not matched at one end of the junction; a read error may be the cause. CDR3 sequence reads: CASSLGSSGRKNF. The CDR3 DNA sequence: TGTGCCAGCAGCTTGGGCTCTAGCGGGAGGAAAAACTTC. The chain carries TRBV7-2 and TRBJ2-7; 11 nucleotides match TRBD2. Germline values: CDR1 SGHTA, CDR2 FQGNSA. The length of the CDR3 is 13 residues.

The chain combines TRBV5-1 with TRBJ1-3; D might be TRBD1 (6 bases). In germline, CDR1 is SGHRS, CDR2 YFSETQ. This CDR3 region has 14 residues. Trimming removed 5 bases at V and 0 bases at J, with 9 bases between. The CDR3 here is CASSPDSSGNTIYF. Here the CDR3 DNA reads TGCGCCAGCAGTCCGGACAGCTCTGGAAACACCATATATTTT. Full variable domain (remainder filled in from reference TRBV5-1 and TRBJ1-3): KAGVTQTPRYLIKTRGQQVTLSCSPISGHRSVSWYQQTPGQGLQFLFEYFSETQRNKGNFPGRFSGRQFSNSRSEMNVSTLELGDSALYLCASSPDSSGNTIYFGEGSWLTVV.

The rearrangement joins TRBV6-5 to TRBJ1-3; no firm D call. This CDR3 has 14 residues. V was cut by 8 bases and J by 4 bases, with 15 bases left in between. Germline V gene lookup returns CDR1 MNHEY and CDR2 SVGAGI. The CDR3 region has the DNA TGTGCCAGCTCCCCCCCGGGAGCGGGAAACACCATATATTTT. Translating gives CASSPPGAGNTIYF.

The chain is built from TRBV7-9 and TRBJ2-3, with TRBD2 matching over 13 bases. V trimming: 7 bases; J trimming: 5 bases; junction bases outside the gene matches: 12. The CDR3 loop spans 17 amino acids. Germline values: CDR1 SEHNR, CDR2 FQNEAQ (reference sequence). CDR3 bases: TGTGCCAGCACCCTGACTAGCGGGGGGATATCGATAGATACGCAGTATTTT. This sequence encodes CASTLTSGGISIDTQYF.

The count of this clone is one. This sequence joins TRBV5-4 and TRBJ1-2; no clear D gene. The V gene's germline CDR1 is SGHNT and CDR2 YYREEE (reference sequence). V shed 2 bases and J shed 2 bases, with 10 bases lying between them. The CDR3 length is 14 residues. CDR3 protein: CASSFRQANYGYTF. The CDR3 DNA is TGTGCCAGCAGCTTCAGGCAGGCAAACTATGGCTACACCTTC.

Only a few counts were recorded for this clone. As DNA, the CDR3 is TGTGCCAGCAGTGAATGGCTAGCGGGACGCTCAGATACGCAGTATTTT. It yields the protein CASSEWLAGRSDTQYF. The chain recombines TRBV6-1 with TRBJ2-3; 9 bases line up with TRBD2. The trim removed 2 bases at V and 4 bases at J, leaving 7 bases unmatched. Germline CDR1 reads MNHNS; CDR2 reads SASEGT. This CDR3 is 16 amino acids long.

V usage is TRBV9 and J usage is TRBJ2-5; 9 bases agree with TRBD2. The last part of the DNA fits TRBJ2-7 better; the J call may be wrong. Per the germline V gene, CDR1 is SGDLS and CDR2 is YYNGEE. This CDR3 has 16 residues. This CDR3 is CASSVDLAGGPGEQYF. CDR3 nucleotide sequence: TGTGCCAGCAGCGTAGACCTCGCGGGAGGGCCGGGCGAGCAGTACTTC.

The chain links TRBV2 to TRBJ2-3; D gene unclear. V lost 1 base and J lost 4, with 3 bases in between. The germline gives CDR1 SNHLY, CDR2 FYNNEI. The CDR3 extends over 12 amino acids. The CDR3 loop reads CASSEGPDTQYF. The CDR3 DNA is TGTGCCAGCAGTGAAGGGCCAGATACGCAGTATTTT.

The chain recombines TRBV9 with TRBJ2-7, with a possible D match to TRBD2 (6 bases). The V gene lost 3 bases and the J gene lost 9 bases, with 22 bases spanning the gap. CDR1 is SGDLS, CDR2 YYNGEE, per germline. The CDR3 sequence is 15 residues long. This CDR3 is CASSAGDSKPTRQYF. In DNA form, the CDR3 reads TGTGCCAGCAGCGCGGGGGACTCCAAACCGACGAGGCAGTACTTC.

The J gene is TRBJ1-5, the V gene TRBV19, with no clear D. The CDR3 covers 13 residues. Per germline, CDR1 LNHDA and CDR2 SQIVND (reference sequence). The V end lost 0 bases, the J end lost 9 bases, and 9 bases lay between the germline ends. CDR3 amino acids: CASSIERIGPQHF. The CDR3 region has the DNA TGTGCCAGTAGTATAGAAAGAATCGGGCCCCAGCATTTT.

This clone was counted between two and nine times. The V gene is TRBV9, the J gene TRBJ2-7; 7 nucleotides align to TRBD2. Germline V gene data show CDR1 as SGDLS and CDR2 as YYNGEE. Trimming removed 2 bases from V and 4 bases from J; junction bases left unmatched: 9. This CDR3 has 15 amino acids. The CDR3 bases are TGTGCCAGCAGCGTGTACGCGGGAGAATGGTACGAGCAGTACTTC. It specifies CASSVYAGEWYEQYF.

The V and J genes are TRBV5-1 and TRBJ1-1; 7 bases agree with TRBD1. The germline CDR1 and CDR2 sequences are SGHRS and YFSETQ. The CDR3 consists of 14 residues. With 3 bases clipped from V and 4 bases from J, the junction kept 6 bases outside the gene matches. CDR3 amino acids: CASSYRRQGTEAFF. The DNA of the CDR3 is TGCGCCAGCAGCTACCGAAGACAGGGCACTGAAGCTTTCTTT.